Each of the 22 T cell receptor beta chains below was sequenced from the same sample in a study of CD8 T cells in ankylosing spondylitis. TCRdb used MiXCR to reprocess the 5' RACE reads, holding one entry per CDR3 protein. The sample includes 200,000 to 300,000 distinct CDR3 sequences, approximately 9% seen only once; the top ten take nearly 7%. The source material was blood, either unsorted or a sorted T cell fraction (not recorded which). The receptor source for this set is a male donor with ankylosing spondylitis or in good health (not recorded which).

The chain uses TRBV5-5 and TRBJ2-6; a possible D gene is TRBD1 (6 bases). V shed 4 bases and J shed 0 bases, with 11 bases lying between them. In germline, CDR1 is SGHKS, CDR2 YYEKEE (reference sequence). The CDR3 sequence is 16 residues long. The CDR3, as DNA: TGTGCCAGCAGCGTTACAGGGTACTCTGGGGCCAACGTCCTGACTTTC. Its protein product is CASSVTGYSGANVLTF.

This clonotype occurred many times. This rearrangement joins TRBV20-1 to TRBJ1-1, with unresolved D. CDR1 and CDR2 (germline): DFQATT, SNEGSKA (reference sequence). This CDR3 has 12 residues. V lost 7 bases, J lost 4 bases, and 13 bases lay in between. CDR3 coding DNA: TGCAGTGTAATAGGAGTGGGCACTGAAGCTTTCTTT. Its translation: CSVIGVGTEAFF.

At least ten counts were recorded for this clonotype. The V call is TRBV3-1, the J call TRBJ1-2; D is possibly TRBD1 (5 bases). The V end lost 2 bases, the J end lost 6 bases, and 13 bases lay between the germline ends. Germline lookup yields CDR1 LGHDT and CDR2 YNNKEL (reference sequence). The CDR3 is made up of 14 amino acids. This CDR3 is CASSQRGDGHGYTF. As DNA, the CDR3 is TGTGCCAGCAGCCAACGGGGCGACGGCCATGGCTACACCTTC.

This clonotype was counted ten times or more. The gene calls are TRBV20-1 and TRBJ2-1; 10 nucleotides line up with TRBD2. V was clipped by 3 bases and J by 0 bases; unmatched bases: 2. Germline loops: CDR1 DFQATT, CDR2 SNEGSKA (reference sequence). The CDR3 consists of 15 residues. CDR3 nucleotide sequence: TGCAGTGCTAGGAGACTAGCGGGCTCCTACAATGAGCAGTTCTTC. Its protein product is CSARRLAGSYNEQFF.

This clonotype was detected only a few times. The chain couples TRBV27 to TRBJ2-7; D is ambiguous. The germline gives CDR1 MNHEY, CDR2 SMNVEV (reference sequence). CDR3 length: 14 amino acids. Between the trimmed V and J ends, which lost 3 bases and 2 bases, there was a span of 11 bases. The CDR3 DNA reads as TGTGCCAGCAGTTTCCACTCTAATCCCTACGAGCAGTACTTC. Translating it yields CASSFHSNPYEQYF.

There are many counts of this clonotype. The V and J genes are TRBV21-1 and TRBJ1-1. TRBV21-1 represents a pseudogene. The CDR3 has 14 amino acids. CDR3 protein: CASSKGTAYTEAFF. In nucleotides, the CDR3 is TGTGCCAGCAGCAAAGGAACAGCCTACACTGAAGCTTTCTTT.

Ten or more counts support this clonotype. The chain links TRBV20-1 to TRBJ1-1; D not certain. V was clipped by 3 bases and J by 4 bases, with 18 bases between them. The CDR3 consists of 15 residues. Germline V gene lookup returns CDR1 DFQATT and CDR2 SNEGSKA (reference sequence). CDR3 bases: TGCAGTGCTAGCGGCCAGGTGAATTTTGTCACTGAAGCTTTCTTT. It translates to CSASGQVNFVTEAFF.

Many counts were recorded for this clonotype. The CDR3 region has the DNA TGTGCCAGCAGCCTCACAGGGGGCGGGTACGAGCAGTACTTC. This encodes CASSLTGGGYEQYF. The V call is TRBV3-1, the J call TRBJ2-7, with 9 bases that match TRBD1. The junction had 5 bases not matched to a gene; V was cut back by 4 bases and J by 4 bases. Germline lookup yields CDR1 LGHDT and CDR2 YNNKEL (reference sequence). This CDR3 has 14 residues.

This clonotype was seen repeatedly, ten times or more. V is TRBV5-1 and J is TRBJ1-1, with D tentatively TRBD1 (6 bases). The germline V and J ends were trimmed by 3 bases and 3 bases, with 9 bases remaining between them. This CDR3 is built from 13 residues. Germline CDR1 reads SGHRS; CDR2 reads YFSETQ. The CDR3 DNA is TGCGCCAGCAGCTGGGACACTGACACTGAAGCTTTCTTT. Amino acid sequence: CASSWDTDTEAFF.

This clonotype appeared many times. The rearrangement links TRBV6-2 or TRBV6-3 to TRBJ1-2; D may be TRBD1 (5 bases). V was clipped by 10 bases and J by 3 bases, with 21 bases between them. Looked up from germline, CDR1 is MNHEY and CDR2 is SVGEGT. CDR3 size: 15 residues. This CDR3 reads CATARQFLADYGYTF. The CDR3 DNA reads TGTGCCACCGCGCGACAGTTTCTCGCGGACTATGGCTACACCTTC.

This clonotype was recorded at least ten times. The gene calls are TRBV15 and TRBJ1-2, with 11 bases identical to TRBD1. The CDR3 sequence is 15 residues long. Germline-derived CDR1 and CDR2 are LNHNV and YYDKDF (reference sequence). The ends lost 3 bases at V and 4 bases at J; junction bases unmatched: 4. The CDR3 loop reads CATSSGTGGSYGYTF. The CDR3 region has the DNA TGTGCCACCAGCAGTGGGACAGGGGGGAGCTATGGCTACACCTTC.

This clonotype was recorded at least ten times. In DNA, the CDR3 is TGTGCCAGCAGCACCGGGACTAGCCGGTACAATGAGCAGTTCTTC. It yields the protein CASSTGTSRYNEQFF. The rearrangement links TRBV12-3 or TRBV12-4 to TRBJ2-1, with 9 bases matching TRBD2. After removal of 6 bases from V and 4 bases from J, the junction contained 7 bases not matched to a gene. This CDR3 spans 15 amino acids.

This clonotype was detected ten times or more. The V call is TRBV29-1, the J call TRBJ1-2; TRBD1 is a possible D gene (5 bases). The CDR3 is 11 residues long. V lost 6 bases and J 5 bases, leaving 10 bases between the germline ends. Germline CDR1 is SQVTM and CDR2 is ANQGSEA. The CDR3 sequence is CSVWGDYGYTF. The CDR3 DNA reads TGCAGCGTGTGGGGGGATTATGGCTACACCTTC.

The chain combines TRBV7-2 with TRBJ2-7; 9 bases are a match to TRBD1. The junction had 15 bases not matched to a gene; V was cut back by 5 bases and J by 7 bases. The CDR3 is 16 amino acids. Germline V CDR1 and CDR2: SGHTA, FQGNSA. This chain's CDR3 is CASSLGDRDGSLEQYF. The CDR3, as DNA: TGTGCCAGCAGCCTCGGGGACAGGGATGGTTCCCTTGAGCAGTACTTC. Full variable domain (outside the CDR3, taken from reference TRBV7-2 and TRBJ2-7): GAGVSQSPSNKVTEKGKDVELRCDPISGHTALYWYRQSLGQGLEFLIYFQGNSAPDKSGLPSDRFSAERTGGSVSTLTIQRTQQEDSAVYLCASSLGDRDGSLEQYFGPGTRLTVT.

This clonotype was counted ten times or more. The rearrangement uses TRBV7-9 and TRBJ2-7; D not certain. The V gene lost 1 base and the J gene lost 7 bases, with 8 bases spanning the gap. The CDR3 covers 12 residues. The germline gives CDR1 SEHNR, CDR2 FQNEAQ (reference sequence). Here the CDR3 reads CASSLDGWEQYF. DNA of the CDR3: TGTGCCAGCAGCTTAGACGGGTGGGAGCAGTACTTC. Filled out from reference TRBV7-9 and TRBJ2-7, the complete variable domain reads DTGVSQNPRHKITKRGQNVTFRCDPISEHNRLYWYRQTLGQGPEFLTYFQNEAQLEKSRLLSDRFSAERPKGSFSTLEIQRTEQGDSAMYLCASSLDGWEQYFGPGTRLTVT.

The V gene is TRBV7-3, the J gene TRBJ2-2, with TRBD2 as a possible D gene (7 bases). Germline loops: CDR1 SGHTA, CDR2 FQGTGA. The CDR3 runs 15 residues. Between the trimmed V and J ends, which lost 4 bases and 4 bases, there was a span of 13 bases. The CDR3 sequence is CASSSGGQATGELFF. CDR3 DNA sequence: TGTGCCAGCAGCTCGGGGGGCCAGGCCACCGGGGAGCTGTTTTTT.

In this sample, this clonotype turned up many times. The V call is TRBV12-3 or TRBV12-4, the J call TRBJ2-2; D tentatively reads TRBD1 or TRBD2 (5 bases each). The V gene lost 11 bases and the J gene lost 1 base, with 17 bases spanning the gap. The CDR3 runs 15 residues. The CDR3, as DNA: TGTGCCCAGCCCTTTCGGGACGGGAACACCGGGGAGCTGTTTTTT. Translation: CAQPFRDGNTGELFF.

This clonotype has a count of ten or more. The CDR3 DNA reads as TGCGCCAGCATAAGGGGAACCGGGGAGCTGTTTTTT. It codes for CASIRGTGELFF. The V and J genes are TRBV10-2 and TRBJ2-2, with D possibly TRBD1 on 5 matching bases. Per germline, CDR1 WSHSY and CDR2 SAAADI. The CDR3 has 12 residues. V lost 7 bases, J lost 5 bases, and 8 bases lay in between.

This clonotype was detected only a few times. This CDR3 reads CASSPGGRNNSPLHF. In nucleotides, the CDR3 is TGCGCCAGCAGCCCGGGGGGCAGGAATAATTCACCCCTCCACTTT. The chain is built from TRBV5-1 and TRBJ1-6; a possible D gene is TRBD1 (6 bases). Trimming cost V 4 bases and J 5 bases, with 13 bases left between them. Germline values: CDR1 SGHRS, CDR2 YFSETQ. This CDR3 comprises 15 residues.

The sample holds many counts of this clonotype. This sequence joins TRBV18 and TRBJ2-1; 10 bases align to TRBD1. Germline values: CDR1 KGHSH, CDR2 LQKENI. The CDR3 is 17 amino acids. V trimming: 2 bases; J trimming: 4 bases; junction bases outside the gene matches: 8. In nucleotides, the CDR3 is TGTGCCAGCTCACCAAAGTCCCGGGACAGGGGTTACAATGAGCAGTTCTTC. Protein sequence: CASSPKSRDRGYNEQFF.

The chain is built from TRBV7-9 and TRBJ2-1, with D perhaps given as TRBD1 or TRBD2 (5 bases each). Germline V CDR1 and CDR2: SEHNR, FQNEAQ (reference sequence). Trimming cost V 8 bases and J 2 bases, with 16 bases left between them. The CDR3 is made up of 15 amino acids. The CDR3 DNA sequence: TGTGCCAGCTCTATAGACGGGGCCCCCTACAATGAGCAGTTCTTC. It codes for CASSIDGAPYNEQFF.

This clonotype was seen ten or more times. V usage is TRBV20-1 and J usage is TRBJ1-1, with D possibly matching TRBD1 (5 bases). This CDR3 spans 14 amino acids. The ends were cut back, 0 bases at V and 1 base at J, with 9 bases in the middle. Germline CDR1 is DFQATT and CDR2 is SNEGSKA (reference sequence). The CDR3 DNA sequence: TGCAGTGCTAGAGATGGGGGTACGAACACTGAAGCTTTCTTT. It codes for CSARDGGTNTEAFF.